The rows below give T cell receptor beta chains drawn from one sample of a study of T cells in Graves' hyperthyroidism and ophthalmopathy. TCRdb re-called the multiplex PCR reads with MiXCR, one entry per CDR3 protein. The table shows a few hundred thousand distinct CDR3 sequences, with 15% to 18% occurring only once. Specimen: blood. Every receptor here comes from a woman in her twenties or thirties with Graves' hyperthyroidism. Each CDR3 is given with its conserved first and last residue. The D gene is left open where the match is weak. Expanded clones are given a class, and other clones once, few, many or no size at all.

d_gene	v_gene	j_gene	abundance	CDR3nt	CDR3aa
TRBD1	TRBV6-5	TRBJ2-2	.	TGTGCCAACAGTTTGGACAGGGGGGTCGTCACCGGGGAGCTGTTTTTT	CANSLDRGVVTGELFF
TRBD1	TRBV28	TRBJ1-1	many	TGTGCCAGCAGTTTACTTACGGACAGGGACACTGAAGCTTTCTTT	CASSLLTDRDTEAFF
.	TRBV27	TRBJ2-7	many	TGTGCCAGCAGTTCGCTAATCTCCTACGAGCAGTACTTC	CASSSLISYEQYF
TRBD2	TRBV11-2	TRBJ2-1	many	TGTGCCAGCAGCTTAAGGGGCCGGGGGGGCTCTCGCAATGAGCAGTTCTTC	CASSLRGRGGSRNEQFF
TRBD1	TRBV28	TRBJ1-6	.	TGTGCCGGAGGGACAGGGGGCATCTTGGGGCCCCTCCACTTT	CAGGTGGILGPLHF
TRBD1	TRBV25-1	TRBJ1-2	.	TGTGCCAGCAGTGAATGGGACAGGGCTTATGGCTACACCTTC	CASSEWDRAYGYTF
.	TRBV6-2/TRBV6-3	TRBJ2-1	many	TGTGCCAGCAGCAGCGGGCACCTTCTCTACGATGAGCAGTTCTTC	CASSSGHLLYDEQFF
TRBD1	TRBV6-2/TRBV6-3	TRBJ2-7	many	TGTGCCAGCAGTTACTCGAGCCAGGGGGTATATGAGCAGTACTTC	CASSYSSQGVYEQYF
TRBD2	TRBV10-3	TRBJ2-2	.	TGTGCCATCAGGAGACTAGCGGGAGACACCGGGGAGCTGTTTTTT	CAIRRLAGDTGELFF
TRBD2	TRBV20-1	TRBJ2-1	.	TGCAGTGCTAGAGATCCGCGACTAGCGGGAGTAAGGAATGAGCAGTTCTTC	CSARDPRLAGVRNEQFF
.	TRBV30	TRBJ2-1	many	TGTGCCTGGCATTTGAGTTCGACGGAGCAGTTCTTC	CAWHLSSTEQFF
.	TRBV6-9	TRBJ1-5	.	TGTGCCAGCAGTTCCGGGACGCATCAGCCCCAGCATTTT	CASSSGTHQPQHF
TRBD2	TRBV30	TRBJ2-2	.	TGTGCCTGGGGACCCACTAGCGTATACACCGGGGAGCTGTTTTTT	CAWGPTSVYTGELFF
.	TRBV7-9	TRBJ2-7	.	TGTGCCAGCAGCCCCAGGGATGAGCAGTACTTC	CASSPRDEQYF
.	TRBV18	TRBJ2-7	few	TGTGCCAGCTCACCATGGACAGCCAGTTCCTACGAGCAGTACTTC	CASSPWTASSYEQYF
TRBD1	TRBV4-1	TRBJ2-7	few	TGCGCCAGCAGCCGCTTGGGACAGGGGAGGTACGAGCAGTACTTC	CASSRLGQGRYEQYF